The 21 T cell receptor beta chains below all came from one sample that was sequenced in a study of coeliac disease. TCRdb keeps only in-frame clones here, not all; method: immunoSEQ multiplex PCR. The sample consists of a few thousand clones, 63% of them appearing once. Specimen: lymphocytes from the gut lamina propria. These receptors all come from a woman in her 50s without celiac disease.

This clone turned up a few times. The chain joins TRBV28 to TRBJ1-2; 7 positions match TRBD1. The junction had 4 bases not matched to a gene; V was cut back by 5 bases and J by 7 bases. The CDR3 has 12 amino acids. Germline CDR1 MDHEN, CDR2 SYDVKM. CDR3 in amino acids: CASSDPGGGYTF. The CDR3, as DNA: TGTGCCAGCAGTGACCCAGGGGGTGGCTACACCTTC.

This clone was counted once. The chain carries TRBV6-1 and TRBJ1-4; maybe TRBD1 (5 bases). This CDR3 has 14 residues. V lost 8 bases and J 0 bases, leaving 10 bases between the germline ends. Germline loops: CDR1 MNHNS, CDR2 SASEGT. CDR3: CASRQGATNEKLFF. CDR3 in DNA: TGTGCCAGCCGCCAGGGTGCAACTAATGAAAAACTGTTTTTT.

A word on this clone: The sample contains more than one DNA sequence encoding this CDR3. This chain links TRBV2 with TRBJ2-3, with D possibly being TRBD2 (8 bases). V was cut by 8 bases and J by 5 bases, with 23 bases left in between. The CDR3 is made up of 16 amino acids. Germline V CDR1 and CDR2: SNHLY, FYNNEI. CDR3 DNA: TGTGCCAGCCAGATTGGACTAGCAGGGGGTGGAGATACGCAGTATTTT. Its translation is CASQIGLAGGGDTQYF.

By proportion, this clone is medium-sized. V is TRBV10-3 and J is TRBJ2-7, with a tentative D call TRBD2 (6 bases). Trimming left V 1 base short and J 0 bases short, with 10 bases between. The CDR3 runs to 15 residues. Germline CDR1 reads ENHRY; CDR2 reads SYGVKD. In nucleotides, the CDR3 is TGTGCCATCAGTGAGTACCGGGGGTTCTCCTACGAGCAGTACTTC. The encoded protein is CAISEYRGFSYEQYF.

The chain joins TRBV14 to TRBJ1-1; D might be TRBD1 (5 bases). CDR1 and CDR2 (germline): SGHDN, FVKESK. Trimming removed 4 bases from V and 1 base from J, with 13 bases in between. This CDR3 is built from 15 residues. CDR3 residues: CASSPPGLRNTEAFF. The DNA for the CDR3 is TGTGCCAGCAGCCCCCCGGGACTAAGGAACACTGAAGCTTTCTTT.

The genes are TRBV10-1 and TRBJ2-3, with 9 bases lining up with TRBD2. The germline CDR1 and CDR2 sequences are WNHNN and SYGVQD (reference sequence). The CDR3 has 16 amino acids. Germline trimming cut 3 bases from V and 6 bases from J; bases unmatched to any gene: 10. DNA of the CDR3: TGCGCCAGCAGTGAATCCTCGGGACTAGCCTCCGATACGCAGTATTTT. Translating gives CASSESSGLASDTQYF.

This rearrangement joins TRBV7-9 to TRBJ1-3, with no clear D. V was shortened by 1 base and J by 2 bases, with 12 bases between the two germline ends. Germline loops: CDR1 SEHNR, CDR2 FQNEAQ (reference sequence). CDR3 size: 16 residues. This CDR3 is CASSLGATRAGNTIYF. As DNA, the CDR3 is TGTGCCAGCAGCTTAGGGGCCACGAGGGCTGGAAACACCATATATTTT.

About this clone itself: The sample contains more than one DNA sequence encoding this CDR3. CDR3 amino acids: CASSRGSSSYEQYF. The CDR3 nucleotides are TGTGCCAGCTCCCGGGGAAGTTCATCCTACGAGCAGTACTTC. The gene calls are TRBV18 and TRBJ2-7, with a possible D match to TRBD2 (5 bases). The CDR3 length is 14 residues. V gave up 6 bases and J gave up 1 base, with 13 bases separating them. Germline CDR1 KGHSH, CDR2 LQKENI.

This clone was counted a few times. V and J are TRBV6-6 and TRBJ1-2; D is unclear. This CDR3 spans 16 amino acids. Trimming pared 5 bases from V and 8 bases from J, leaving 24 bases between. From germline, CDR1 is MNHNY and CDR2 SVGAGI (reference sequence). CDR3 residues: CASSPLGVEEKQGYTF. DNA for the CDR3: TGTGCCAGCAGTCCCCTCGGGGTTGAGGAGAAGCAGGGCTACACCTTC.

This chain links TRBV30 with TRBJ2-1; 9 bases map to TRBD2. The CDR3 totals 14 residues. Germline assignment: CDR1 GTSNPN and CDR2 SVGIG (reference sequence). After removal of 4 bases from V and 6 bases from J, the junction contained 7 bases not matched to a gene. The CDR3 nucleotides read TGTGCCTGGAAGTCTAGCGGGGCCTTCAATGAGCAGTTCTTC. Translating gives CAWKSSGAFNEQFF.

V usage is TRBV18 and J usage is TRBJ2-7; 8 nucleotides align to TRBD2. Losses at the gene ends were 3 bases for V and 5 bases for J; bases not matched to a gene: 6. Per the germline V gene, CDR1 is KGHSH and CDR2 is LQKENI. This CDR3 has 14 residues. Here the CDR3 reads CASSPGTRGNEQYF. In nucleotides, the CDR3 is TGTGCCAGCTCACCCGGGACTAGAGGTAACGAGCAGTACTTC.

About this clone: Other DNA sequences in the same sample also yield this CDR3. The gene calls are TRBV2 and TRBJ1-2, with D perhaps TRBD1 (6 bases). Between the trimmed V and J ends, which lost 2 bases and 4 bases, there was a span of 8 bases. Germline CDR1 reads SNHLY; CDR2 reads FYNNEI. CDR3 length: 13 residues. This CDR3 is CASSERQVYGYTF. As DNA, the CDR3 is TGTGCCAGCAGTGAACGACAGGTCTATGGCTACACCTTC.

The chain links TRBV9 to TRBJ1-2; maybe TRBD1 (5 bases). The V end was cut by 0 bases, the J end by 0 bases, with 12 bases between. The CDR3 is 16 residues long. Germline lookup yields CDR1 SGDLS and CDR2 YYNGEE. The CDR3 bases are TGTGCCAGCAGCGTAGGCCTCATGACAGCTAACTATGGCTACACCTTC. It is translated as CASSVGLMTANYGYTF.

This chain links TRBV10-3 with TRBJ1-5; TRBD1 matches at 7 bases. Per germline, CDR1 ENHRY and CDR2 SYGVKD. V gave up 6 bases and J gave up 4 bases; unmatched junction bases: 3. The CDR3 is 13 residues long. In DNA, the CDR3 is TGTGCCATCAGCCTGACAGGGAATCAGCCCCAGCATTTT. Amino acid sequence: CAISLTGNQPQHF.

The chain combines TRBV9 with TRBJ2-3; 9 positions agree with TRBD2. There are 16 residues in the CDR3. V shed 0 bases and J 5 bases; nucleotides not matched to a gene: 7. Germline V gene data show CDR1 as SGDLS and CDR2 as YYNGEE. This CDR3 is CASSVAGGGVLDTQYF. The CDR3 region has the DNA TGTGCCAGCAGCGTAGCTGGCGGGGGGGTTTTAGATACGCAGTATTTT.

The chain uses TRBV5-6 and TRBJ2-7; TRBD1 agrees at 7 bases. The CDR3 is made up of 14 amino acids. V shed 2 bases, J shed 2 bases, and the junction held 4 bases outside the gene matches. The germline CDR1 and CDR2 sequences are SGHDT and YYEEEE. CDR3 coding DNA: TGTGCCAGCAGCTTCCAGGGGGAACCCTACGAGCAGTACTTC. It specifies CASSFQGEPYEQYF.

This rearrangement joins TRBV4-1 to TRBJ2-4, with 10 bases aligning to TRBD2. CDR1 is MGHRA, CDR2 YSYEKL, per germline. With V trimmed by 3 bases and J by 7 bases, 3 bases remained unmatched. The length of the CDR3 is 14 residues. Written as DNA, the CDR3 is TGCGCCAGCAGCCATCCTAGCGGGGGTAACATTCAGTACTTC. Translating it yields CASSHPSGGNIQYF.

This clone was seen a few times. The chain's CDR3 is CAISQRGAYEQFF. For the CDR3, the DNA is TGTGCCATCAGCCAGCGGGGGGCCTATGAGCAGTTCTTC. V and J are TRBV10-3 and TRBJ2-1; TRBD2 matches 9 bases. Germline V gene data show CDR1 as ENHRY and CDR2 as SYGVKD. After removal of 6 bases from V and 8 bases from J, the junction contained 5 bases not matched to a gene. The CDR3 is made up of 13 amino acids.

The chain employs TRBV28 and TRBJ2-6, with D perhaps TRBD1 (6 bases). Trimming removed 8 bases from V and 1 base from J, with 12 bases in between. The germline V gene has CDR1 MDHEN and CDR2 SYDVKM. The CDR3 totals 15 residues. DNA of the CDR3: TGTGCCAGCTTTTCAGGGGCATCTGGGGCCAACGTCCTGACTTTC. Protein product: CASFSGASGANVLTF. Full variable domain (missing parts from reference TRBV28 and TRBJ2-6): DVKVTQSSRYLVKRTGEKVFLECVQDMDHENMFWYRQDPGLGLRLIYFSYDVKMKEKGDIPEGYSVSREKKERFSLILESASTNQTSMYLCASFSGASGANVLTFGAGSRLTVL.

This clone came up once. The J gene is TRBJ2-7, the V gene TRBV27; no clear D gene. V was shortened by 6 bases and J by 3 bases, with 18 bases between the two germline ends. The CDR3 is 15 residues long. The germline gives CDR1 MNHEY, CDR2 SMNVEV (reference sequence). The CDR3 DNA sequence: TGTGCCAGCAGCGACACTCCGCCGGATTACTACGAGCAGTACTTC. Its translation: CASSDTPPDYYEQYF.

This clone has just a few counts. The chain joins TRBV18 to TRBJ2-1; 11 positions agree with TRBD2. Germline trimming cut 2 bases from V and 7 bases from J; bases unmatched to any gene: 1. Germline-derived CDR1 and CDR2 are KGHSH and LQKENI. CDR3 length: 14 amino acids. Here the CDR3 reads CASSPGTSGNEQFF. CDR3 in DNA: TGTGCCAGCTCACCAGGGACTAGCGGAAATGAGCAGTTCTTC.